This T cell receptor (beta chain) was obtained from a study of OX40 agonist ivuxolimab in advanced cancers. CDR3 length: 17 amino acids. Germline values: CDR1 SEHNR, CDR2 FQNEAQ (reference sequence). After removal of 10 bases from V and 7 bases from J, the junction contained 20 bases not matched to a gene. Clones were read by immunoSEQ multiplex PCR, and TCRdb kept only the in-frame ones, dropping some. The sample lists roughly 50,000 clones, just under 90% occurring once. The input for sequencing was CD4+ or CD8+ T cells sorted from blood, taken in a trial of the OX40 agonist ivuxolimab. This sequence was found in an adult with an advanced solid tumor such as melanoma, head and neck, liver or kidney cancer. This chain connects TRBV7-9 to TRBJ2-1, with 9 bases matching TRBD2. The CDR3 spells CAILREGESYKSNEQFF. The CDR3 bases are TGTGCCATTCTGCGGGAGGGTGAGTCATACAAAAGTAATGAGCAGTTCTTC.